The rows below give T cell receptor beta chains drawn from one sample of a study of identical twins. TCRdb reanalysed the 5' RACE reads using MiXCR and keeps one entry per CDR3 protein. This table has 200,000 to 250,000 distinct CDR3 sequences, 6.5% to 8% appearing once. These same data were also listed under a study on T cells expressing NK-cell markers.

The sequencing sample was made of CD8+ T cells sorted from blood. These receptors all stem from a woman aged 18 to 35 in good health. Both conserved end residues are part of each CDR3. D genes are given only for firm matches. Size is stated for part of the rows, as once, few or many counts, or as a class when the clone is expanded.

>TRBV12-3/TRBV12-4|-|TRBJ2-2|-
CASKTGELFF
TGTGCCAGCAAGACCGGGGAGCTGTTTTTT
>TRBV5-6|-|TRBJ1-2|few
CASSLYPAARGYTF
TGTGCCAGCAGCTTGTATCCCGCGGCGCGTGGCTACACCTTC
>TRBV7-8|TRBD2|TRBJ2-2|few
CASRRPGGGHKGAGELFF
TGTGCCAGCAGGCGCCCGGGGGGTGGCCACAAAGGGGCCGGGGAGCTGTTTTTT
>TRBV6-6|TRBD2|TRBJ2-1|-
CASSTAGGNEQFF
TGTGCCAGCAGTACCGCGGGGGGTAATGAGCAGTTCTTC
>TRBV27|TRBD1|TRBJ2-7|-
CASSWGTGGGEQYF
TGTGCCAGCAGTTGGGGGACAGGGGGGGGAGAGCAGTACTTC
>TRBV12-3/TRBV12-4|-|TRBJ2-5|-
CASSLAEERRETQYF
TGTGCCAGCAGTTTAGCAGAGGAACGGCGGGAGACCCAGTACTTC
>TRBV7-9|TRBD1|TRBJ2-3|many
CASSLPGQASTDTQYF
TGTGCCAGCAGCCTCCCGGGACAGGCCAGCACAGATACGCAGTATTTT
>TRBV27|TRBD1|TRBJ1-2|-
CASSLYQQGRSRGYTF
TGTGCCAGCAGTTTATATCAACAGGGGCGCTCTAGGGGCTACACCTTC
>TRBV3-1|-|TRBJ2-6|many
CASSQVFLSGANVLTF
TGTGCCAGCAGCCAAGTTTTTCTCTCTGGGGCCAACGTCCTGACTTTC
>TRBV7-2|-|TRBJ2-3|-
CASSFVEPVTDTQYF
TGTGCCAGCAGCTTTGTGGAGCCGGTCACAGATACGCAGTATTTT
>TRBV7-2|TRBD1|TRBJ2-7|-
CASSLSTGTGGEQYF
TGTGCCAGCAGCCTTTCGACCGGGACAGGAGGCGAGCAGTACTTC
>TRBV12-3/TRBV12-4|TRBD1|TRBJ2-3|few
CATRQGADTQYF
TGTGCCACCCGACAGGGTGCAGATACGCAGTATTTT
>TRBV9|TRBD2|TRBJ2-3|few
CASSGSGRARDTQYF
TGTGCCAGCAGCGGTAGCGGGAGGGCCAGGGATACGCAGTATTTT
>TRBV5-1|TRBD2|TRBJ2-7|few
CASSFEPSGVVEQYF
TGCGCCAGCAGTTTCGAACCTAGCGGGGTAGTCGAGCAGTACTTC
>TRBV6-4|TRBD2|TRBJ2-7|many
CASSDSSSGVQYF
TGTGCCAGCAGTGACTCATCTAGCGGGGTACAGTACTTC
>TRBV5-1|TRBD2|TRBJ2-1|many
CASSWGFSGGYNEQFF
TGCGCCAGCAGCTGGGGCTTTAGCGGGGGATACAATGAGCAGTTCTTC
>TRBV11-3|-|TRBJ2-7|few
CASSLVPSFHEQYF
TGTGCCAGCAGCTTAGTCCCTAGCTTCCACGAGCAGTACTTC